The rows below give T cell receptor beta chains drawn from one sample of a study of cytomegalovirus exposure and HLA in healthy donors. Assay: immunoSEQ multiplex PCR; the TCRdb copy retains only in-frame clones and omits some. The data show about 190,000 clones, around 86% seen once. The sequencing sample was made of PBMCs. These receptors were obtained from a woman aged 18 to 35 in good health and CMV-seronegative. CDR3s leave out the opening cysteine and the closing phenylalanine or tryptophan.

CDR3: ASSPPGAWYEQY; V: TRBV18
CDR3: ASSLGAGNQPQH; V: TRBV7-9
CDR3: ASSLGAGADEQY; V: TRBV5-6
CDR3: ASSFQRHKEGKAF; V: TRBV19
CDR3: ASSLAAGQSYGYT; V: TRBV5-4
CDR3: ASSESRGNEQF; V: TRBV10-2
CDR3: ASSSLTGTENSYEQY; V: TRBV27
CDR3: ASSVPGEQY; V: TRBV28
CDR3: ASSEGLAGGQETQY; V: TRBV2
CDR3: SVVGGQETQY; V: TRBV29-1
CDR3: ASSFGQGGNEQF; V: TRBV2
CDR3: ASSLERPLKTQY; V: TRBV5-1
CDR3: ASSPTGTGKNEQF; V: TRBV28
CDR3: ASSFFEAGGPDEQY; V: TRBV5-5
CDR3: ASSAQGRFSYEQY; V: TRBV2
CDR3: ASSYDPSGSYEQY; V: TRBV6-5
CDR3: ASTPELGTDTQY; V: TRBV28
CDR3: ASSPGLMDTDTQY; V: TRBV4-3
CDR3: ASSIGRGLGGELF; V: TRBV19
CDR3: ASSLAGLGEQY; V: TRBV2
CDR3: ASSLTGHTDTQY; V: TRBV11-2
CDR3: ASSPRTSWDEQY; V: TRBV19
CDR3: ASRETGTSGRGNEQF; V: TRBV7-9
CDR3: ASSLGLRGRNEKLF; V: TRBV5-1
CDR3: ASSRGDRNEQF; V: TRBV19
CDR3: ASHPQQGPNTEAF; V: TRBV6-5
CDR3: ASRGGVVEKLF; V: TRBV6-1
CDR3: ASSPGTGNNQPQH; V: TRBV7-9
CDR3: ASRLDPGTSNNEQF; V: TRBV5-1
CDR3: ASSPQDRQF; V: TRBV18
CDR3: ASSQEFTSGMYEQF; V: TRBV4-2
CDR3: SVAGMATEAF; V: TRBV29-1
CDR3: ASSIDDRYQPQH; V: TRBV18
CDR3: ASSLVAGTGDFSYEQY; V: TRBV11-2
CDR3: AISERTAANTEAF; V: TRBV10-3
CDR3: AIEREAGVGVKF; V: TRBV10-3
CDR3: ATTGAGTGNSPLH; V: TRBV19